Below, 30 T cell receptor beta chains from the same sample are listed, as sequenced in a study of cytomegalovirus exposure and HLA in healthy donors. The primer mix had 60 Vbeta and 13 Jbeta primers. Clones were read by immunoSEQ multiplex PCR, and TCRdb kept only the in-frame ones, dropping some. Its table lists over 40,000 clones. The sample consisted of PBMCs. Receptors were obtained from a woman aged 40 to 50 in good health and CMV-seronegative.

CDR3 nucleotide sequence: TGTGCCAGCAGCCTGACAGGCAGGCACACCATATATTTT. Protein product: CASSLTGRHTIYF. The chain employs TRBV7-2 and TRBJ1-3; maybe TRBD1 (6 bases). With 5 bases removed from V and 8 bases from J, the gap between germline ends came to 13 bases. Germline V gene data show CDR1 as SGHTA and CDR2 as FQGNSA. CDR3 length equals 13 residues.

This sequence joins TRBV11-3 and TRBJ2-7; D is possibly TRBD1 (5 bases). Germline V gives CDR1 SGHNT, CDR2 YENEEA. The CDR3 is 17 amino acids. V dropped 1 base and J dropped 1 base, with 17 bases sitting between them. CDR3 in amino acids: CASSLVGWQGRSYEQYF. CDR3 DNA sequence: TGTGCCAGCAGCTTAGTAGGGTGGCAGGGCAGGTCCTACGAGCAGTACTTC.

Note on this clone: At one of its ends the junction is not consistent with the germline gene, which may arise from a read error. J is TRBJ2-1 and V is TRBV7-9, with a weak D call TRBD2 (6 bases). The CDR3 runs 17 residues. Germline lookup yields CDR1 SEHNR and CDR2 FQNEAQ (reference sequence). The CDR3: CASSLGLGGSSDNEQFF. Here the CDR3 DNA reads TGTGCCAGCAGCTTAGGGTTGGGAGGAAGCTCCGACAATGAGCAGTTCTTC.

The chain carries TRBV7-3 and TRBJ1-1; TRBD1 might be the D (6 bases). The V end was cut by 2 bases, the J end by 8 bases, with 9 bases between. Germline CDR1 is SGHTA and CDR2 is FQGTGA. This CDR3 comprises 12 residues. The CDR3: CASSLQQGEAFF. The CDR3 nucleotides are TGTGCCAGCAGCTTACAACAGGGCGAAGCTTTCTTT.

A note on this clone: The sample carries other DNA sequences with the same CDR3. The J gene is TRBJ1-1, the V gene TRBV20-1; 7 nucleotides align to TRBD1. This CDR3 comprises 11 residues. CDR1 is DFQATT and CDR2 is SNEGSKA in the germline V gene (reference sequence). V was clipped by 6 bases and J by 10 bases; unmatched bases: 8. The CDR3 bases are TGCAGTGCAAGCGTCGACAGGGCAGCTTTCTTT. It is translated as CSASVDRAAFF.

This chain links TRBV27 with TRBJ2-5; D uncertain. Germline-derived CDR1 and CDR2 are MNHEY and SMNVEV (reference sequence). Between the trimmed V and J ends, which lost 7 bases and 0 bases, there was a span of 18 bases. The CDR3 spans 16 residues. CDR3 sequence reads: CASTKMGSSNQETQYF. The CDR3 nucleotides are TGTGCCAGCACCAAAATGGGTAGCTCGAACCAAGAGACCCAGTACTTC.

The chain links TRBV9 to TRBJ1-2, with D possibly being TRBD1 (6 bases). Germline assignment: CDR1 SGDLS and CDR2 YYNGEE. V lost 0 bases and J 3 bases, leaving 9 bases between the germline ends. This CDR3 region has 14 residues. CDR3 in amino acids: CASSVVEGDYGYTF. Written as DNA, the CDR3 is TGTGCCAGCAGCGTAGTCGAGGGGGACTATGGCTACACCTTC.

This chain uses TRBV25-1 with TRBJ1-3, with TRBD1 matching 9 bases. Trimming took 5 bases from V and 4 from J; bases not matched to a gene: 6. The CDR3 extends over 15 amino acids. Germline CDR1 and CDR2: MGHDK and SYGVNS. CDR3 bases: TGTGCCAGCAGTCCACAGGGGGCTGGGGGAAACACCATATATTTT. This encodes CASSPQGAGGNTIYF.

The DNA for the CDR3 is TGTGCCAGCAGTCCGACAGGGGTAACGGAAAAACTGTTTTTT. Protein sequence: CASSPTGVTEKLFF. J is TRBJ1-4 and V is TRBV6-1, with TRBD1 matching over 8 bases. The CDR3 is 14 amino acids. CDR1 and CDR2 from the germline V gene are MNHNS and SASEGT. V gave up 5 bases and J gave up 8 bases; unmatched junction bases: 7.

The chain uses TRBV5-1 and TRBJ2-7; a weak D match, TRBD1 (6 bases). Germline CDR1 SGHRS, CDR2 YFSETQ. The CDR3 extends over 15 amino acids. Trimming took off 0 bases at V and 6 bases at J, with 16 bases between the two ends. CDR3 amino acids: CASSLGSTGVGEQYF. The CDR3 coding sequence is TGCGCCAGCAGCTTGGGGTCGACAGGAGTGGGCGAGCAGTACTTC.

The genes are TRBV19 and TRBJ1-2; D ambiguous. The CDR3 spans 15 residues. V gave up 7 bases and J gave up 2 bases, with 17 bases separating them. Per the germline V gene, CDR1 is LNHDA and CDR2 is SQIVND (reference sequence). CDR3 in amino acids: CASNHDIGLNYGYTF. The CDR3 nucleotides read TGTGCCAGTAACCACGACATAGGATTAAACTATGGCTACACCTTC.

The gene calls are TRBV30 and TRBJ1-1; 8 bases map to TRBD1. V lost 2 bases to trimming and J lost 0 bases; unmatched junction nucleotides: 2. The CDR3 is 14 amino acids. Germline CDR1 GTSNPN, CDR2 SVGIG (reference sequence). The CDR3, as DNA: TGTGCCTGGAGTCGGACAGGGCTGAACACTGAAGCTTTCTTT. This sequence encodes CAWSRTGLNTEAFF.

The chain joins TRBV25-1 to TRBJ1-1; weak D call: TRBD1 (6 bases). The CDR3 extends over 16 amino acids. In germline, CDR1 is MGHDK, CDR2 SYGVNS. With 2 bases removed from V and 6 bases from J, the gap between germline ends came to 19 bases. In nucleotides, the CDR3 is TGTGCCAGCAGTGAAGGTACAGGGAAGGCTTTGCCTGAAGCTTTCTTT. Translation gives CASSEGTGKALPEAFF.

The genes are TRBV18 and TRBJ1-3; the D gene is possibly TRBD1 (5 bases). The germline V and J ends were trimmed by 3 bases and 0 bases, with 12 bases remaining between them. The germline gives CDR1 KGHSH, CDR2 LQKENI. This CDR3 is 16 amino acids long. DNA for the CDR3: TGTGCCAGCTCACCTCAAGGGGCAATCTCTGGAAACACCATATATTTT. It specifies CASSPQGAISGNTIYF.

Concerning this clone itself: The germline gene is not matched at one end of the junction; a read error may be the cause. Other DNA sequences in the sample encode the same CDR3. The rearrangement uses TRBV7-9 and TRBJ1-6, with 7 bases matching TRBD1. Germline V gives CDR1 SEHNR, CDR2 FQNEAQ (reference sequence). CDR3 length equals 14 residues. CDR3 nucleotide sequence: TGTGCCAGCAGCTTATCAGGGGGTCATTCACCCCTACACTTT. Protein: CASSLSGGHSPLHF.

V gene TRBV6-1 combines with J gene TRBJ1-1, with TRBD1 as a possible D gene (5 bases). Per germline, CDR1 MNHNS and CDR2 SASEGT. V dropped 8 bases and J dropped 8 bases, with 15 bases sitting between them. This CDR3 spans 12 amino acids. The CDR3 region is CASGPGGTEAFF. CDR3 nucleotide sequence: TGTGCCAGCGGACCGGGGGGGACCGAAGCTTTCTTT.

The V gene is TRBV7-9, the J gene TRBJ2-5; the match to TRBD1 covers 7 bases. In germline, CDR1 is SEHNR, CDR2 FQNEAQ (reference sequence). The CDR3 is made up of 15 amino acids. V lost 5 bases, J lost 1 base, and 7 bases stayed unmatched. The CDR3 nucleotides are TGTGCCAGCAGCCAAACGACAGGGATCCAAGAGACCCAGTACTTC. It codes for CASSQTTGIQETQYF. The full variable domain, its missing parts supplied by reference TRBV7-9 and TRBJ2-5, is DTGVSQNPRHKITKRGQNVTFRCDPISEHNRLYWYRQTLGQGPEFLTYFQNEAQLEKSRLLSDRFSAERPKGSFSTLEIQRTEQGDSAMYLCASSQTTGIQETQYFGPGTRLLVL.

The CDR3 coding sequence is TGCGCCAGCAGCTTGGCCCTAGATACGCAGTATTTT. It yields the protein CASSLALDTQYF. The chain employs TRBV5-1 and TRBJ2-3; D remains unclear. In germline, CDR1 is SGHRS, CDR2 YFSETQ. V was pared by 0 bases and J by 5 bases, with 4 bases between. This CDR3 is 12 amino acids long.

The chain carries TRBV19 and TRBJ2-7; TRBD1 might be the D (5 bases). Between the trimmed V and J ends, which lost 3 bases and 0 bases, there was a span of 12 bases. The CDR3 runs to 15 residues. Germline V lookup: CDR1 LNHDA, CDR2 SQIVND (reference sequence). The DNA of the CDR3 is TGTGCCAGTAGTATTGCCCACAGGAGCTCCTACGAGCAGTACTTC. Translating gives CASSIAHRSSYEQYF.

V is TRBV5-1 and J is TRBJ1-2; 10 bases agree with TRBD1. The germline V gene encodes CDR1 SGHRS and CDR2 YFSETQ. The CDR3 totals 15 residues. With V trimmed by 0 bases and J by 8 bases, 7 bases remained unmatched. CDR3 amino acids: CASSLAGTGALGYTF. Here the CDR3 DNA reads TGCGCCAGCAGCTTGGCTGGGACAGGGGCCCTCGGCTACACCTTC.

The rearrangement links TRBV6-1 to TRBJ2-7; a weak D match, TRBD1 (6 bases). The V gene's germline CDR1 is MNHNS and CDR2 SASEGT. Trimming stripped 4 bases from V and 5 bases from J, with 15 bases between. CDR3 length equals 14 residues. This chain's CDR3 is CASSVTGPAHEQYF. CDR3 in DNA: TGTGCCAGCAGTGTAACAGGGCCCGCCCACGAGCAGTACTTC.

This chain connects TRBV29-1 to TRBJ2-7; no firm D call. Trimming left V 5 bases short and J 1 base short, with 9 bases between. The CDR3 totals 12 residues. Germline loops: CDR1 SQVTM, CDR2 ANQGSEA. The chain's CDR3 is CSVCPSSYEQYF. CDR3 nucleotide sequence: TGCAGCGTTTGTCCCTCTTCCTACGAGCAGTACTTC.

The chain couples TRBV6-1 to TRBJ2-5, with 8 bases fitting TRBD1. The DNA matches TRBJ2-7 better at its end, which makes the J call doubtful. Germline V lookup: CDR1 MNHNS, CDR2 SASEGT. This CDR3 has 14 residues. The CDR3 DNA follows: TGTGCCAGCAGTAGGTCCCAGGGGGCGGGCGAGCAGTACTTC. Its protein is CASSRSQGAGEQYF.

The rearrangement uses TRBV5-5 and TRBJ1-1, with 9 nucleotides matching TRBD1. With 0 bases clipped from V and 3 bases from J, the junction kept 12 bases outside the gene matches. Germline V gene lookup returns CDR1 SGHKS and CDR2 YYEKEE (reference sequence). This CDR3 is built from 18 residues. The CDR3 nucleotides read TGTGCCAGCAGCTTGGTTGCGGGACAGGGCTGGGCTTACACTGAAGCTTTCTTT. Residues: CASSLVAGQGWAYTEAFF.

The rearrangement uses TRBV28 and TRBJ2-3, with a possible D match to TRBD2 (5 bases). Trimming left V 4 bases short and J 0 bases short, with 8 bases between. The CDR3 is made up of 14 amino acids. Germline loops: CDR1 MDHEN, CDR2 SYDVKM. CDR3 residues: CASSYPGSTDTQYF. Written as DNA, the CDR3 is TGTGCCAGCAGTTACCCGGGAAGCACAGATACGCAGTATTTT.

Details on this clone: Additional DNA sequences in this sample encode the identical CDR3. This chain links TRBV7-3 with TRBJ2-5, with 14 bases lining up with TRBD2. Germline V gives CDR1 SGHTA, CDR2 FQGTGA. The V gene end was trimmed by 3 bases and the J gene end by 4 bases; junction bases not matched to a gene: 1. The length of the CDR3 is 15 residues. CDR3 in amino acids: CASSLTSGGAETQYF. In nucleotides, the CDR3 is TGTGCCAGCAGCTTGACTAGCGGGGGGGCAGAGACCCAGTACTTC.

The genes are TRBV5-6 and TRBJ2-5, with D perhaps TRBD2 (5 bases). This CDR3 comprises 13 residues. Trimming cost V 4 bases and J 5 bases, with 12 bases left between them. Germline lookup yields CDR1 SGHDT and CDR2 YYEEEE. This CDR3 is CASSPGVRETQYF. The DNA of the CDR3 is TGTGCCAGCAGCCCCGGGGTGCGGGAGACCCAGTACTTC.

V gene TRBV27 combines with J gene TRBJ1-2, with a weak D call TRBD1 (6 bases). The germline V and J ends were trimmed by 4 bases and 12 bases, with 12 bases remaining between them. The CDR3 is 11 residues long. Germline CDR1 reads MNHEY; CDR2 reads SMNVEV (reference sequence). The CDR3 is CASSSGGHDTF. DNA of the CDR3: TGTGCCAGCAGTTCGGGGGGACATGACACCTTC.

The chain is built from TRBV6-5 and TRBJ2-1; weak D call: TRBD2 (5 bases). Germline lookup yields CDR1 MNHEY and CDR2 SVGAGI. V shed 2 bases and J shed 7 bases, with 9 bases lying between them. The CDR3 loop spans 13 amino acids. In DNA form, the CDR3 reads TGTGCCAGCAGTTACGGGCGAGGGAATGAGCAGTTCTTC. Translation gives CASSYGRGNEQFF.

This chain uses TRBV5-1 with TRBJ2-1; D is uncertain. Trimming took 4 bases from V and 0 from J, leaving 5 bases between them. The CDR3 loop spans 13 amino acids. Germline V gene lookup returns CDR1 SGHRS and CDR2 YFSETQ. The CDR3 reads CASSPLSYNEQFF. CDR3 DNA sequence: TGCGCCAGCAGCCCACTCTCCTACAATGAGCAGTTCTTC.